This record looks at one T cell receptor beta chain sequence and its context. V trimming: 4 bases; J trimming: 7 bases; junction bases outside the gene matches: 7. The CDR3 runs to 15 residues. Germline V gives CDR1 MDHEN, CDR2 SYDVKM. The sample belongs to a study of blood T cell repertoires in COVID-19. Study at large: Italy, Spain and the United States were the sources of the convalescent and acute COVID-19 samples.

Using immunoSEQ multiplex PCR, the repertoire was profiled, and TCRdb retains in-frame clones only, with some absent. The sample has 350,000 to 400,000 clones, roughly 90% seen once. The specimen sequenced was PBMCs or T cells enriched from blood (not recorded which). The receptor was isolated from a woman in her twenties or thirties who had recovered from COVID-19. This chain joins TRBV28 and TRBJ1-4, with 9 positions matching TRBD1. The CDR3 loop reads CASSYPGTGREKLFF. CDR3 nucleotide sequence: TGTGCCAGCAGTTATCCCGGGACAGGGCGTGAAAAACTGTTTTTT.